This entry features one T cell receptor (beta chain) sequence. PCR was performed a second time for about 7 to 11 cycles using a sample-barcoded 5' primer and a J-beta primer mix. TCRdb reprocessed the 5' RACE reads via MiXCR and lists one record per CDR3 protein. The sample records about 800,000 distinct CDR3 sequences, more than 35% being singletons. Looked up from germline, CDR1 is MNHEY and CDR2 is SMNVEV (reference sequence). Trimming stripped 4 bases from V and 8 bases from J, with 23 bases between. The CDR3 has 16 residues. This sample was taken from a study of blood T cells in healthy people across ages.

The rearrangement uses TRBV27 and TRBJ1-2; TRBD1 might be the D (6 bases). The clonotype was recovered from a man older than 75 in good health. Sequences were obtained from blood. In nucleotides, the CDR3 is TGTGCCAGCAGTTCACCCGACAGGATAATCCGCAGGGGCTACACCTTC. Translated: CASSSPDRIIRRGYTF.